Listed here is a single T cell receptor beta chain. The antigen is undetermined. It was with a sample-barcoded 5' primer and a J-beta primer mix that a second PCR of roughly 7 to 11 cycles was run. TCRdb re-called the 5' RACE reads with MiXCR, one entry per CDR3 protein. The data contain some 1.4 million distinct CDR3 sequences, about 43% of them singletons. The germline gives CDR1 SNHLY, CDR2 FYNNEI. The CDR3 has 14 amino acids. V lost 5 bases and J 0 bases, leaving 9 bases between the germline ends. This sample stems from a study of blood T cells in healthy people across ages. Study-wide results and caveats: Conclusively comparing naive with antigen-experienced cells was impossible with unsorted PBMCs. Correlation between TCR beta diversity and naive T cell percentage was strong. Significant beta diversity loss was already apparent by age roughly 44, declining roughly linearly.

The rearrangement links TRBV2 to TRBJ2-3; D possibly corresponds to TRBD1 (5 bases). The source of this sequence is a woman under 30 in good health. Specimen: blood. CDR3 amino acids: CASSPDTSTDTQYF. CDR3 nucleotide sequence: TGTGCCAGCAGTCCGGACACGAGCACAGATACGCAGTATTTT.